The 8 T cell receptor beta chains listed next were all sequenced from one sample in a study of T cell responses to AZD1222 COVID-19 vaccine. The data were produced by immunoSEQ multiplex PCR, yet TCRdb's version contains in-frame clones alone and is incomplete. The sample carries roughly 130,000 clones, 80% to 95% recorded once. Sequenced material: peripheral blood, taken 28 days after the second AZD1222 dose. The receptors were sampled from an adult who received the AZD1222 COVID-19 vaccine.

CDR3 residues: CASSYREGNTEAFF. The CDR3 bases are TGTGCCAGCAGTTACAGGGAGGGGAACACTGAAGCTTTCTTT. J is TRBJ1-1 and V is TRBV6-5; D is ambiguous. CDR3 size: 14 residues. The germline gives CDR1 MNHEY, CDR2 SVGAGI. The V gene lost 2 bases and the J gene lost 1 base, with 8 bases spanning the gap.

The chain uses TRBV18 and TRBJ1-6; D unclear. There are 14 residues in the CDR3. Per germline, CDR1 KGHSH and CDR2 LQKENI. The V and J ends lost 1 base and 7 bases respectively, with 8 bases between them. Here the CDR3 reads CASSPRQTNSPLHF. In DNA form, the CDR3 reads TGTGCCAGCTCACCACGGCAGACAAATTCACCCCTCCACTTT. The full variable domain, with the rest looked up from reference TRBV18 and TRBJ1-6, is NAGVMQNPRHLVRRRGQEARLRCSPMKGHSHVYWYRQLPEEGLKFMVYLQKENIIDESGMPKERFSAEFPKEGPSILRIQQVVRGDSAAYFCASSPRQTNSPLHFGNGTRLTVT.

V and J are TRBV10-3 and TRBJ1-5; 11 nucleotides agree with TRBD1. Germline CDR1 ENHRY, CDR2 SYGVKD. This CDR3 has 15 amino acids. With V trimmed by 6 bases and J by 7 bases, 8 bases remained unmatched. The CDR3: CAIRSGTGGGQPQHF. As DNA, the CDR3 is TGTGCCATCAGGTCAGGGACAGGGGGTGGCCAGCCCCAGCATTTT.

The chain links TRBV7-2 to TRBJ2-7, with 16 nucleotides matching TRBD2. The CDR3 is made up of 15 amino acids. The trim removed 4 bases at V and 7 bases at J, leaving 4 bases unmatched. From germline, CDR1 is SGHTA and CDR2 FQGNSA. The CDR3 reads CASSSGLAGGREQYF. CDR3 bases: TGTGCCAGCAGCTCGGGACTAGCGGGAGGGCGGGAGCAGTACTTC.

In its sample, this clone was seen once. Compared with germline, one end of the junction differs, possibly owing to a read error. This chain links TRBV7-2 with TRBJ1-1; no clear D gene. Germline-derived CDR1 and CDR2 are SGHTA and FQGNSA. CDR3 length: 13 residues. This CDR3 reads CASSFTPNIEAFF. In DNA form, the CDR3 reads TGTGCCAGCAGCTTCACACCGAACATTGAAGCTTTCTTT.

The chain carries TRBV9 and TRBJ1-5, with TRBD1 matching 10 bases. From germline, CDR1 is SGDLS and CDR2 YYNGEE. The CDR3 loop spans 14 amino acids. Losses at the gene ends were 4 bases for V and 6 bases for J; bases not matched to a gene: 4. The CDR3: CASSPGTGVQPQHF. The CDR3 coding sequence is TGTGCCAGCAGCCCTGGGACAGGGGTTCAGCCCCAGCATTTT.

This chain joins TRBV2 and TRBJ2-3; 16 bases agree with TRBD2. Germline values: CDR1 SNHLY, CDR2 FYNNEI. The CDR3 has 18 residues. With 4 bases clipped from V and 5 bases from J, the junction kept 9 bases outside the gene matches. CDR3 in amino acids: CASSGGLAGGVGGDTQYF. In DNA form, the CDR3 reads TGTGCCAGCAGTGGGGGACTAGCGGGAGGGGTCGGTGGAGATACGCAGTATTTT. Full variable domain (missing parts from reference TRBV2 and TRBJ2-3): EPEVTQTPSHQVTQMGQEVILRCVPISNHLYFYWYRQILGQKVEFLVSFYNNEISEKSEIFDDQFSVERPDGSNFTLKIRSTKLEDSAMYFCASSGGLAGGVGGDTQYFGPGTRLTVL.

This clone showed up just once. The chain couples TRBV6-5 to TRBJ2-5; D perhaps matches TRBD2 (6 bases). Germline V gene lookup returns CDR1 MNHEY and CDR2 SVGAGI. Trimming shortened V by 4 bases and J by 0 bases, and 9 bases separated the two germline ends. The CDR3 is 14 residues long. The CDR3 sequence: CASSFPGDQETQYF. CDR3 bases: TGTGCCAGCAGTTTCCCGGGAGACCAAGAGACCCAGTACTTC.